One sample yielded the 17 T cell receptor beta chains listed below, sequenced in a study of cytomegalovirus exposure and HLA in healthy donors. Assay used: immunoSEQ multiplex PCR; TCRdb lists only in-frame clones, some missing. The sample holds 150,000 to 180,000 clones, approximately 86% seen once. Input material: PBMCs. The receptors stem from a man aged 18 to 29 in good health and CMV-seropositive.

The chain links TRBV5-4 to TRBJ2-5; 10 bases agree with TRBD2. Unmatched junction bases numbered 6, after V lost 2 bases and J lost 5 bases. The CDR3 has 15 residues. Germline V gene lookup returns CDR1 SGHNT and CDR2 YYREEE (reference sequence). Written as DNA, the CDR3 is TGTGCCAGCAGCTTTAGCGGGGGGCGGGTGGAGACCCAGTACTTC. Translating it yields CASSFSGGRVETQYF.

CDR3 DNA sequence: TGTGCCAGCAGCTTTACCGGGACAGGGACTCTTGGCTACACCTTC. Translation gives CASSFTGTGTLGYTF. V and J are TRBV7-2 and TRBJ1-2; TRBD1 matches at 9 bases. The CDR3 loop spans 15 amino acids. Germline CDR1 reads SGHTA; CDR2 reads FQGNSA. The V segment lost 3 bases and the J segment 7 bases; nucleotides outside the gene matches: 9.

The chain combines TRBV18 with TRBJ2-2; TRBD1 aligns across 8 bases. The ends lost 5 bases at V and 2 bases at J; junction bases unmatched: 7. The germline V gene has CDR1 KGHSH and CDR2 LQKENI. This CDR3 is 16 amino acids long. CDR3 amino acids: CASSFRDRINTGELFF. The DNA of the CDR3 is TGTGCCAGCTCATTCCGGGACAGGATAAACACCGGGGAGCTGTTTTTT.

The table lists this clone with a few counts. Written as DNA, the CDR3 is TGTGCCAGCAGTTCGGGGACAGGGGTCGCCGAGCAGTACTTC. This sequence encodes CASSSGTGVAEQYF. This chain uses TRBV2 with TRBJ2-7; TRBD1 matches at 10 bases. The germline CDR1 and CDR2 sequences are SNHLY and FYNNEI. V lost 5 bases and J lost 6; bases outside the gene matches: 7. CDR3 length equals 14 residues.

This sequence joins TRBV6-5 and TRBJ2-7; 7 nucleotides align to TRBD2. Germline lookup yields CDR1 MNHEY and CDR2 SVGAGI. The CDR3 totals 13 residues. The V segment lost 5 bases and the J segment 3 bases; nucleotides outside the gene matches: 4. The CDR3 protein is CASSMPSGYEQYF. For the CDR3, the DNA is TGTGCCAGCAGTATGCCTAGCGGCTACGAGCAGTACTTC.

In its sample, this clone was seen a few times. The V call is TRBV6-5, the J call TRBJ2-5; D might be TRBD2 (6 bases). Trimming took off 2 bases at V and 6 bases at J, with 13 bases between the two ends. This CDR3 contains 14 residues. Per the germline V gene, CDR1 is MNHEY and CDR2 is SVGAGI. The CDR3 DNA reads TGTGCCAGCAGTTACGAGGAGGGAACGCAGACCCAGTACTTC. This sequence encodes CASSYEEGTQTQYF.

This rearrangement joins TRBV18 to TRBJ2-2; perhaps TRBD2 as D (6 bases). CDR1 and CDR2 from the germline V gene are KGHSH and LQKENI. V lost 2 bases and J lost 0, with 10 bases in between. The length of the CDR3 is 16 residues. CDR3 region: CASSPNSGANTGELFF. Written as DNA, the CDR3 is TGTGCCAGCTCACCAAATAGCGGAGCGAACACCGGGGAGCTGTTTTTT. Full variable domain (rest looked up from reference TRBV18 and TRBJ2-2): NAGVMQNPRHLVRRRGQEARLRCSPMKGHSHVYWYRQLPEEGLKFMVYLQKENIIDESGMPKERFSAEFPKEGPSILRIQQVVRGDSAAYFCASSPNSGANTGELFFGEGSRLTVL.

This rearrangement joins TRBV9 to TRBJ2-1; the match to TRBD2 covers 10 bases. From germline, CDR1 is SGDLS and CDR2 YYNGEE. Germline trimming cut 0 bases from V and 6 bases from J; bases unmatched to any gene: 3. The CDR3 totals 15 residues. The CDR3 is CASSVVAGGINEQFF. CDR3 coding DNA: TGTGCCAGCAGCGTAGTAGCGGGGGGAATCAATGAGCAGTTCTTC.

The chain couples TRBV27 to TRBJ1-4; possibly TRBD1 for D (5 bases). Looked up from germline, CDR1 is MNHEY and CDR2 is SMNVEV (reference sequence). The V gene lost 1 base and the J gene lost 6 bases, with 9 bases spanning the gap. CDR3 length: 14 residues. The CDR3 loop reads CASSLWGGDEKLFF. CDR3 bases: TGTGCCAGCAGTTTATGGGGGGGGGATGAAAAACTGTTTTTT. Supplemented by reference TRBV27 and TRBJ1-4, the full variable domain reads EAQVTQNPRYLITVTGKKLTVTCSQNMNHEYMSWYRQDPGLGLRQIYYSMNVEVTDKGDVPEGYKVSRKEKRNFPLILESPSPNQTSLYFCASSLWGGDEKLFFGSGTQLSVL.

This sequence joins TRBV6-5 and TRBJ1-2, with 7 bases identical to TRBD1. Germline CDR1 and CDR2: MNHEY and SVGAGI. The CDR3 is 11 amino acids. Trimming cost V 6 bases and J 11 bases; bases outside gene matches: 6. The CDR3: CASRRQGLYTF. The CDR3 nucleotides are TGTGCCAGCAGACGACAGGGTCTGTACACCTTC.

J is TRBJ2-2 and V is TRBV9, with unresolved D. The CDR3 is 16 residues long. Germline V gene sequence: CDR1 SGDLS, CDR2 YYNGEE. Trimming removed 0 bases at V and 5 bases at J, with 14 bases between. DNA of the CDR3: TGTGCCAGCAGCGTAGGTAGGAGTCTCAATACCGGGGAGCTGTTTTTT. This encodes CASSVGRSLNTGELFF.

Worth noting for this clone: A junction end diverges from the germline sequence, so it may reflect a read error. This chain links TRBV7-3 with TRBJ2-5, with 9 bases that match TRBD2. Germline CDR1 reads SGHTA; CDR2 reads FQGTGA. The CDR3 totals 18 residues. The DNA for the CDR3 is TGTGCCAGCAGCCTAACCCCTCCGGGTAGCGGGAGCCAAGAGACCCAGTACTTC. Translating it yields CASSLTPPGSGSQETQYF.

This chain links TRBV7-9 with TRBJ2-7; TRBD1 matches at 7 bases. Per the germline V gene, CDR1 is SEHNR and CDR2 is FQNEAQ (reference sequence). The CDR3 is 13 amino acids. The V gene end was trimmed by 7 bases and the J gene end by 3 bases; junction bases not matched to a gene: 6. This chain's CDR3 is CASKRRGLYEQYF. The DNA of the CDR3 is TGTGCCAGCAAACGTAGGGGGCTCTACGAGCAGTACTTC. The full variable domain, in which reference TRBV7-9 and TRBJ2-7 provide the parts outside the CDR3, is DTGVSQNPRHKITKRGQNVTFRCDPISEHNRLYWYRQTLGQGPEFLTYFQNEAQLEKSRLLSDRFSAERPKGSFSTLEIQRTEQGDSAMYLCASKRRGLYEQYFGPGTRLTVT.

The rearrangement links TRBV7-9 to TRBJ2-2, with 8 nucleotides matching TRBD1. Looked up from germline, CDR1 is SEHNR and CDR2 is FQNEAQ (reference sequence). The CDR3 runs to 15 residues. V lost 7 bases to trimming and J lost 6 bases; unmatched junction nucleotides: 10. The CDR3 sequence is CASKTGVAPAGELFF. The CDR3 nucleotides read TGTGCCAGCAAGACAGGGGTAGCACCGGCCGGGGAGCTGTTTTTT.

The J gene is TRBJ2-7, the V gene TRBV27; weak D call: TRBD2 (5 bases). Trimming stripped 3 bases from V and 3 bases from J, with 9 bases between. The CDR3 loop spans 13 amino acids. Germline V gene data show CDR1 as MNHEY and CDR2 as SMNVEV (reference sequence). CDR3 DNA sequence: TGTGCCAGCAGTTTGAACGGGATCTACGAGCAGTACTTC. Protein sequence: CASSLNGIYEQYF.

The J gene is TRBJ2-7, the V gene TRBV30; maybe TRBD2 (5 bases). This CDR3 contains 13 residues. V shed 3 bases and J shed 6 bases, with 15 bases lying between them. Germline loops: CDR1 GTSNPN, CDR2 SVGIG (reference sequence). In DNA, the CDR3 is TGTGCCTGGAGAGGTCACCTACGGGGCGAGCAGTACTTC. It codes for CAWRGHLRGEQYF.

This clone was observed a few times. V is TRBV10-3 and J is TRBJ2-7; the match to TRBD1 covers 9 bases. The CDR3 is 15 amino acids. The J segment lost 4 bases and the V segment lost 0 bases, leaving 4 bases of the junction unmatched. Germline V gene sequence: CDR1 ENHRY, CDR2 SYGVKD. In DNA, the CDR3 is TGTGCCATCAGTGAGTCGGACAGGGGCATGTACGAGCAGTACTTC. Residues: CAISESDRGMYEQYF.